This record covers a single TCR beta chain. With 6 bases removed from V and 4 bases from J, the gap between germline ends came to 15 bases. This CDR3 has 14 amino acids. Germline lookup yields CDR1 MGHDK and CDR2 SYGVNS. Amplification used 60 V beta primers and 13 J beta primers. Repertoires were generated with immunoSEQ multiplex PCR, while TCRdb's copy carries only in-frame clones and drops some. The sample records tens of thousands of clones, over 75% being singletons. The data were taken from a study of glioma-infiltrating T cells after dendritic cell vaccination. As for the study in general: Treatment, given 2003 to 2012, was autologous tumor lysate-pulsed dendritic cell vaccination. Monocyte-derived dendritic cells, cultured approximately 7 days with IL-4 and GM-CSF, were pulsed with autologous tumor lysate.

The specimen was blood, collected before dendritic cell vaccination. This TCR derives from a human donor with glioblastoma. The V call is TRBV25-1, the J call TRBJ1-1, with D possibly TRBD1 on 5 matching bases. The CDR3 sequence is CASRGGGGGTEAFF. As DNA, the CDR3 is TGTGCCAGCAGGGGCGGGGGGGGAGGCACTGAAGCTTTCTTT.